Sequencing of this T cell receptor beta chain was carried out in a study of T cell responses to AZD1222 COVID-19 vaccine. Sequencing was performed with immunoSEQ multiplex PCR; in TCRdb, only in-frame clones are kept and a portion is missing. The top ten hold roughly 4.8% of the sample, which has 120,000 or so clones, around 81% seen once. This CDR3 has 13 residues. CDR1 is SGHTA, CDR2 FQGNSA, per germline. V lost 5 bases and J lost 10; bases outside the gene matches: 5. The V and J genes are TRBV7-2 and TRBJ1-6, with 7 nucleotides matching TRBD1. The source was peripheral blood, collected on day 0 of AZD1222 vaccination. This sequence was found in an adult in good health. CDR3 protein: CASSVGQESPLHF. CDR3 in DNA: TGTGCCAGCAGCGTCGGACAGGAGTCACCCCTCCACTTT. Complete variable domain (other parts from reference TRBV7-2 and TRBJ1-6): GAGVSQSPSNKVTEKGKDVELRCDPISGHTALYWYRQSLGQGLEFLIYFQGNSAPDKSGLPSDRFSAERTGGSVSTLTIQRTQQEDSAVYLCASSVGQESPLHFGNGTRLTVT.